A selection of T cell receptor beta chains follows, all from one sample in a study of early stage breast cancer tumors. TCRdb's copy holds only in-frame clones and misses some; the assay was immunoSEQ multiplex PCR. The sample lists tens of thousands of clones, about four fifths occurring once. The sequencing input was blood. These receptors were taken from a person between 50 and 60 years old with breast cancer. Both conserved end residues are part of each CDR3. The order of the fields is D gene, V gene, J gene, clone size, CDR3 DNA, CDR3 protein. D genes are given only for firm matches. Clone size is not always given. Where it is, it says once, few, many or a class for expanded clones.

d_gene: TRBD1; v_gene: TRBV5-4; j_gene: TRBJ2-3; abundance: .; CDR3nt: TGTGCCAGCAGCCCAGGACAGGGGGTCACAGATACGCAGTATTTT; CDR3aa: CASSPGQGVTDTQYF
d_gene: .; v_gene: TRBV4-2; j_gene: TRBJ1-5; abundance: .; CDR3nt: TGTGCCAGCAGCCAAGTATTGGGGCAGCCCCAGCATTTT; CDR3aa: CASSQVLGQPQHF
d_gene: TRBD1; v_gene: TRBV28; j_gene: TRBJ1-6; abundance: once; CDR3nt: TGTGCCAGTGCAGACAGGGTATATAATTCACCCCTCCACTTT; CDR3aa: CASADRVYNSPLHF
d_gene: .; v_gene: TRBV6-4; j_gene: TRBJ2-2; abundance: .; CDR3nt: TGTGCCAGCAGTGTCGGGACCACCGGGGAGCTGTTTTTT; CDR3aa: CASSVGTTGELFF
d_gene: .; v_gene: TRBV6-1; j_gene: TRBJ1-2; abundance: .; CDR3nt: TGTGCCAGCAGTGTGTCTCCCGGAGACTATGGCTACACCTTC; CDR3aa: CASSVSPGDYGYTF
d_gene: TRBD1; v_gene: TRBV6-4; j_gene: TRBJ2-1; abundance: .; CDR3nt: TGTGCCAGCAGTGACTCCGGACAGGGCTCCTACAATGAGCAGTTCTTC; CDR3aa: CASSDSGQGSYNEQFF
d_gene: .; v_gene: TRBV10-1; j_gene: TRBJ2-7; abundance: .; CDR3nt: TGCGCCAGCAGTGAGTCGGGGCAGGGAATCCACGAGCAGTACTTC; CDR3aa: CASSESGQGIHEQYF
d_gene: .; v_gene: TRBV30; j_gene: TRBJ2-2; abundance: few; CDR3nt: TGTGCCTGGGGGGGAGCGGCCGGGGAGCTGTTTTTT; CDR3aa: CAWGGAAGELFF
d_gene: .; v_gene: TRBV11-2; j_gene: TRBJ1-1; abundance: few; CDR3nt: TGTGCCAGCAGCTTAGGAGATACAGGGTCTGAAGCTTTCTTT; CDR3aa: CASSLGDTGSEAFF
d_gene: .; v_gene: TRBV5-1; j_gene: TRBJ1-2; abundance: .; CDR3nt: TGCGCAGCTACGGCAGCTAACTATGGCTACACCTTC; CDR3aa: CAATAANYGYTF
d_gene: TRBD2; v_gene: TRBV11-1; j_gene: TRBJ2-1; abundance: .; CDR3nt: TGTGCCAGCAGCGGACTAGCGGGAGGGAGGATGCATGAGCAGTTCTTC; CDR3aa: CASSGLAGGRMHEQFF
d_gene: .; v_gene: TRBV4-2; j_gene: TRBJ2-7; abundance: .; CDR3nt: TGTGCCAGCAGCCAAGATTTGGGGACTCTAGCCTCCTACGAGCAGTACTTC; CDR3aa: CASSQDLGTLASYEQYF
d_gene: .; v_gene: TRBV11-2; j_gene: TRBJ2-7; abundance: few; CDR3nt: TGTGCCAGCAGCTTAGGTGGTGCCGAGCAGTACTTC; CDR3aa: CASSLGGAEQYF
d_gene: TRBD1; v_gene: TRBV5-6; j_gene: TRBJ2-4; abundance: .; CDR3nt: TGTGCCAGCAGCTTAGCTACAGGGGGCGCCAAAAACATTCAGTACTTC; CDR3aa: CASSLATGGAKNIQYF
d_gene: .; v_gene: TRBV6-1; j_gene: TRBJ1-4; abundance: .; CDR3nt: TGTGCCAGCAGTGAAGCCCCTGGGGATGAAAAACTGTTTTTT; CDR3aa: CASSEAPGDEKLFF
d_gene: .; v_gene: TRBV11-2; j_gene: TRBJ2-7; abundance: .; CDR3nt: TGTGCCAGCAGCTTAAACGGGCAGGTTCTCTACGAGCAGTACTTC; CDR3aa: CASSLNGQVLYEQYF
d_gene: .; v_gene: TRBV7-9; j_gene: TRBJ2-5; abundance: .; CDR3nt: TGTGCCAGCAGCTCCCTAGGCGCGGGGCAAGAGACCCAGTACTTC; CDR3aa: CASSSLGAGQETQYF
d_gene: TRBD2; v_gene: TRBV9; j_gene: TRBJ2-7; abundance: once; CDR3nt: TGTGCCAGCAGCGTTGGGGTAGCGGGGGGCCGCGAGCAGTACTTC; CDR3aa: CASSVGVAGGREQYF
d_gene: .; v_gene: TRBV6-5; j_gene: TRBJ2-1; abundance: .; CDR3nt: TGTGCCAGCAGTTACCGGGACTCTCGAAGGGATGAGCAGTTCTTC; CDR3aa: CASSYRDSRRDEQFF
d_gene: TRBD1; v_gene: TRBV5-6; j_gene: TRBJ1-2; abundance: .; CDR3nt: TGTGCCAGCAGCATAGGACAGGGTGATGGCTACACCTTC; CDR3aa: CASSIGQGDGYTF
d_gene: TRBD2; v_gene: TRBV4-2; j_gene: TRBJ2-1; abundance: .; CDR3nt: TGTGCCAGCAGCCAAACTAGCGGGGGGTTCGATGAGCAGTTCTTC; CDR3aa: CASSQTSGGFDEQFF
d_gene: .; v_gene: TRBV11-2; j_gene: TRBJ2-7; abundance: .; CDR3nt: TGTGCCAGCAGCCTGGCTGAACTCTACGAGCAGTACTTC; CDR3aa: CASSLAELYEQYF
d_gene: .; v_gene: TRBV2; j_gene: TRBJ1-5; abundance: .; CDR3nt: TGTGCCAGCAGTGAACGGAGGATTAAGGGGCCCCAGCATTTT; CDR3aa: CASSERRIKGPQHF
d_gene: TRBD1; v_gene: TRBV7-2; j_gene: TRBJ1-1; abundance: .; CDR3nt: TGTGCCAGCAGCTGGACAGGGGCGGGTGTCTTAGAAGCTTTCTTT; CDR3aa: CASSWTGAGVLEAFF
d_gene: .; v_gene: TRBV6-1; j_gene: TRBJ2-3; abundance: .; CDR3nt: TGTGCCAGCAGTGAAATCGGACTCAACACAGATACGCAGTATTTT; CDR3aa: CASSEIGLNTDTQYF
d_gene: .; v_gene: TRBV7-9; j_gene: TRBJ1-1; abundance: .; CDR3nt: TGTGCCAGCAGCTTATCGGGGCCGAGCACTGAAGCTTTCTTT; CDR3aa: CASSLSGPSTEAFF
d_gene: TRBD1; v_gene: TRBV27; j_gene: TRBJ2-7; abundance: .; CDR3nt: TGTGCCAGCAGTCCATGGGGGACAGGGGACTACGAGCAGTACTTC; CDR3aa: CASSPWGTGDYEQYF
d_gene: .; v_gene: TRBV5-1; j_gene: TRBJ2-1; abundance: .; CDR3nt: TGCGCCAGCAGCTTAAGGGTCGTAGGTCTCAATGAGCAGTTCTTC; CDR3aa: CASSLRVVGLNEQFF
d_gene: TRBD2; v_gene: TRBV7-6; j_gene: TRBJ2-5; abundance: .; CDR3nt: TGTGCCAGCAGCCCCGGGACTAGCCAGGAGACCCAGTACTTC; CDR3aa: CASSPGTSQETQYF
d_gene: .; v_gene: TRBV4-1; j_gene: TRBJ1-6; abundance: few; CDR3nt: TGCGCCAGCAGCCATCCTCAGGGAGGGTATAATTCACCCCTCCACTTT; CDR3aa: CASSHPQGGYNSPLHF
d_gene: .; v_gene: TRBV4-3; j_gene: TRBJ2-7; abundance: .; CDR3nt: TGCGCCAGCAGCCTACAGGGTCAGAACGAGCAGTACTTC; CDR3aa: CASSLQGQNEQYF
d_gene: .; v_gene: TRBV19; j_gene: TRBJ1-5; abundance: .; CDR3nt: TGTGCCAGTAGTACCCAGGGGATTAGCAATCAGCCCCAGCATTTT; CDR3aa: CASSTQGISNQPQHF
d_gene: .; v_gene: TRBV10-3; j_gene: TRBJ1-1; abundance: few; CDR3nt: TGTGCCACCAGAGGGACGGAGAACACTGAAGCTTTCTTT; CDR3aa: CATRGTENTEAFF
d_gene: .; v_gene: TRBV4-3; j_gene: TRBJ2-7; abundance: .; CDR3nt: TGCGCCAGCAGCCAAAACCCAGGCTACGAGCAGTACTTC; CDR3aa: CASSQNPGYEQYF
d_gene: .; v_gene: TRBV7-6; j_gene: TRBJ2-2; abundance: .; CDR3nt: TGTGCCAGCAGCTTCGGGACAAGGGACACCGGGGAGCTGTTTTTT; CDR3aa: CASSFGTRDTGELFF
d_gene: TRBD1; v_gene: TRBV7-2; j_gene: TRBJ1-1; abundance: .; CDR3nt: TGTGCCAGCAGCTTAGGAACAGGGGGAGCTTTCTTT; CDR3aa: CASSLGTGGAFF
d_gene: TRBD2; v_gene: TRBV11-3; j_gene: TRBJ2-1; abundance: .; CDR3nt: TGTGCCAGCAGCTCTGGGAGCGGGAGGAACAATGAGCAGTTCTTC; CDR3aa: CASSSGSGRNNEQFF
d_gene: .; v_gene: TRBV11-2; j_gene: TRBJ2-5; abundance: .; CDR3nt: TGTGCCAGCAGCTTAACTAGCTTTAAGACCCAGTACTTC; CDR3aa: CASSLTSFKTQYF
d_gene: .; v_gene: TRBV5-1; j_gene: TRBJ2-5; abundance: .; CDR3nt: TGCGCCAGCAGGGGGGAGACCCAGTACTTC; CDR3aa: CASRGETQYF
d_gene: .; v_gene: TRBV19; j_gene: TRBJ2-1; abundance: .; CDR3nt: TGTGCCAGTAGCCAGACTAGCTCCTACAATGAGCAGTTCTTC; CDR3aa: CASSQTSSYNEQFF
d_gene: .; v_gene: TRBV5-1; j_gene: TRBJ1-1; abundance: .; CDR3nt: TGCGCCAGCAGCTTTGGGGGAGGTAACACTGAAGCTTTCTTT; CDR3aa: CASSFGGGNTEAFF
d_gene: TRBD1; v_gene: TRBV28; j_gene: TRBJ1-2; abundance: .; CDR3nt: TGTGCCAGCCCGGGGGACAGCGATTACTATGGCTACACCTTC; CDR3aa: CASPGDSDYYGYTF
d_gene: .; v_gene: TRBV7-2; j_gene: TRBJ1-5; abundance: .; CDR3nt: TGTGCCAGCAGCTTAGGTGGTCAGCCCCAGCATTTT; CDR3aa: CASSLGGQPQHF
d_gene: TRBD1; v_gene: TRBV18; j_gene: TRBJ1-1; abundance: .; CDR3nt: TGTGCCAGCTCACCGGAGGGGGCTGGACTGCTTCGACCTGAAGCTTTCTTT; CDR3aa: CASSPEGAGLLRPEAFF
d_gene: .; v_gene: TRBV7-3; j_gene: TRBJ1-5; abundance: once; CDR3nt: TGTGCCAGCAGCTCCGGGGCGGAGCAGCCCCAGCATTTT; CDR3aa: CASSSGAEQPQHF
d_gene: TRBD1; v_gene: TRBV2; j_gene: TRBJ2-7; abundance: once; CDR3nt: TGTGCCAGTTTCGGACAGGGATTTTCCTACGAGCAGTACTTC; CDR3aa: CASFGQGFSYEQYF
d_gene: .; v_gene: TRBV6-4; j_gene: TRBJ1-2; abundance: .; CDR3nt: TGTGCCAGCAGTGCCACAAGGGGGGACTATGGCTACACCTTC; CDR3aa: CASSATRGDYGYTF
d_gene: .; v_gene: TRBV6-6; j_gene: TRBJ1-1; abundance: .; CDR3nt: TGTGCCAGCAGTTCCCCTCCCGACGGGCAGGATACTGAAGCTTTCTTT; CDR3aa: CASSSPPDGQDTEAFF
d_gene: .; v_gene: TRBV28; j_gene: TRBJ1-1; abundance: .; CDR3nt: TGTGCCAGCAGTTTAACGGGGGGAACTGAAGCTTTCTTT; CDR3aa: CASSLTGGTEAFF
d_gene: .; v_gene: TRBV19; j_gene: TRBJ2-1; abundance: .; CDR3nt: TGTGCCAGTAATGGGGGTAACTATTACTACAATGAGCAGTTCTTC; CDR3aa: CASNGGNYYYNEQFF
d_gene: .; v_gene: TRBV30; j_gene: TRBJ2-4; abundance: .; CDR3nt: TGTGCCTACAGGACGACGGCCGGAAACATTCAGTACTTC; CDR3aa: CAYRTTAGNIQYF
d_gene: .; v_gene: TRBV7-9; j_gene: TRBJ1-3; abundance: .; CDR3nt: TGTGCCAGCAGCTTAACCGGACAGTCCCCTGGAAACACCATATATTTT; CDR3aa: CASSLTGQSPGNTIYF
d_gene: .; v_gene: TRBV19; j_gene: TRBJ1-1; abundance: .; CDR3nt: TGTGCCAGTAGTCCAGGGATGAACACTGAAGCTTTCTTT; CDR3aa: CASSPGMNTEAFF
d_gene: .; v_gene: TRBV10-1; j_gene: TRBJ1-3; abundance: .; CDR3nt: TGCGCCAGCAGTGAGCGGGGTGAATCTGGAAACACCATATATTTT; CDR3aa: CASSERGESGNTIYF
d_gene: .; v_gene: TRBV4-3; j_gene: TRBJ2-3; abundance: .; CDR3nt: TGCGCCAGCAGCCAAGATCGGGGGAGGGGGCCAGATACGCAGTATTTT; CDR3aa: CASSQDRGRGPDTQYF
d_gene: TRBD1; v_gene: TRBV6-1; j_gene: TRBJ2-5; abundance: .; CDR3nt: TGTGCCAGCAGTTCCGGGACAGGTTTGGGGACCCAGTACTTC; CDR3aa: CASSSGTGLGTQYF
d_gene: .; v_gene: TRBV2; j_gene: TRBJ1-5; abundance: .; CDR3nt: TGTGCCAGCAGTGATGGTTTCCCGGGCAATCAGCCCCAGCATTTT; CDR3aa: CASSDGFPGNQPQHF
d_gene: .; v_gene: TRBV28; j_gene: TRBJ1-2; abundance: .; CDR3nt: TGTGCCAGCAGTTTAAGCTATGGCTACACCTTC; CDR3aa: CASSLSYGYTF
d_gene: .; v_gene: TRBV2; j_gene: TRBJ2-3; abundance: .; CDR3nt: TGTGCCAGCAGTGAATGGCAGCGGACAGATACGCAGTATTTT; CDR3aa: CASSEWQRTDTQYF